This TCR beta chain was documented in a study of shared clonotypes between healthy human individuals. V was shortened by 0 bases and J by 2 bases, with 11 bases between the two germline ends. The germline CDR1 and CDR2 sequences are MGHRA and YSYEKL. This CDR3 contains 16 residues. Generated by immunoSEQ multiplex PCR, the TCRdb table keeps only in-frame clones and is missing some. The sample has roughly 2,000,000 clones; just over 90% are singletons. Selected positively for CCR7 and CD45RO-negative, naive CD8 cells excluded terminally differentiated effector memory CD45RA+ cells. Sequencing input: naive CD8+ T cells from PBMCs. The V and J genes are TRBV4-1 and TRBJ2-1, with D perhaps assigned TRBD1 or TRBD2 (5 bases each). The clonotype was recovered from a man between 18 and 29 years old in good health. Some clones in this sample may be carry-over from other donors' samples. CDR3 bases: TGCGCCAGCAGCCAAGAGATGACAGCGGCCTACAATGAGCAGTTCTTC. Translating it yields CASSQEMTAAYNEQFF.